This T cell receptor (beta chain) was recovered during a study of a mutant IDH1 vaccine in newly diagnosed glioma. Study-wide context: Vaccines were first given 4-6 weeks after radiotherapy alone, or with temozolomide cycles. Among treated patients, about 62% were male and about 40% female, and mean age was about 40 years. Patients got radiotherapy, temozolomide, or both beforehand, and most got both. Broader study findings: Patients mounted vaccine-induced immune responses in roughly 93% of cases.

On this clone itself: As yet, its antigen is unknown.

Generated by immunoSEQ multiplex PCR, the TCRdb table keeps only in-frame clones and is missing some. Here the sample spans approximately 66,000 clones, approximately 87% being singletons. This sample's time point: week 23, last vaccination. Every vaccination contained 300 ug of the mutant IDH1 20-mer peptide and was paired with topical imiquimod. Sequenced material: PBMCs, taken from a glioma patient whose treatment included an IDH1 peptide vaccine. The origin of this receptor is a man aged 18 to 30 with glioma.

DNA for the CDR3: TGTGCCAGCAGTTCGTACCTCGTTTATACGCAGTATTTT. It encodes CASSSYLVYTQYF. The rearrangement links TRBV27 to TRBJ2-3; no clear D gene. Trimming took off 4 bases at V and 7 bases at J, with 12 bases between the two ends. This CDR3 comprises 13 residues. Germline V gives CDR1 MNHEY, CDR2 SMNVEV (reference sequence).